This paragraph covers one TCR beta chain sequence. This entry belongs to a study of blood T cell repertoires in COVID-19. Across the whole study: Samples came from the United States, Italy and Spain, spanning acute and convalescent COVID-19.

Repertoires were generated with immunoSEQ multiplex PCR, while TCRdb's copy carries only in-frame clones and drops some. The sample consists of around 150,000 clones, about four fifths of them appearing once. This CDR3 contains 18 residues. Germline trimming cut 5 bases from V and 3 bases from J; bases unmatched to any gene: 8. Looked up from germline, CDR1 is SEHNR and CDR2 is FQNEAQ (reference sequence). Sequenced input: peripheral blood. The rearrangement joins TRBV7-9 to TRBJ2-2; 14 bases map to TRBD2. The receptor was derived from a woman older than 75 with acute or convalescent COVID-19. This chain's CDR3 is CASSLAGTSGGHTGELFF. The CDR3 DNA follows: TGTGCCAGCAGCCTTGCCGGGACTAGCGGGGGTCACACCGGGGAGCTGTTTTTT. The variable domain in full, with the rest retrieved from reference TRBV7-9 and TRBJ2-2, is DTGVSQNPRHKITKRGQNVTFRCDPISEHNRLYWYRQTLGQGPEFLTYFQNEAQLEKSRLLSDRFSAERPKGSFSTLEIQRTEQGDSAMYLCASSLAGTSGGHTGELFFGEGSRLTVL.